The 21 T cell receptor beta chains given below trace back to one sample, sequenced in a study of blood T cell repertoires in COVID-19. Sequencing was performed with immunoSEQ multiplex PCR; in TCRdb, only in-frame clones are kept and a portion is missing. This table has 85,000 to 90,000 clones, 80% appearing once. The sequenced sample was peripheral blood. Source of these receptors: a woman over 75 with active or convalescent COVID-19.

This rearrangement joins TRBV10-3 to TRBJ2-7; 9 bases line up with TRBD1. V gave up 7 bases and J gave up 5 bases; unmatched junction bases: 9. The CDR3 consists of 14 residues. Germline V gene lookup returns CDR1 ENHRY and CDR2 SYGVKD. Here the CDR3 reads CAIMQQGAQDEQYF. In nucleotides, the CDR3 is TGTGCCATCATGCAACAGGGGGCGCAGGACGAGCAGTACTTC.

This chain joins TRBV18 and TRBJ2-7; D ambiguous. V was trimmed by 4 bases and J by 5 bases, leaving 12 bases between them. This CDR3 comprises 13 residues. Germline CDR1 KGHSH, CDR2 LQKENI. The CDR3 spells CASSQNDIDEQYF. CDR3 nucleotide sequence: TGTGCCAGCTCACAGAACGACATAGACGAGCAGTACTTC.

This clone has only one observation. The gene calls are TRBV19 and TRBJ1-2; TRBD1 might be the D (6 bases). Germline V gives CDR1 LNHDA, CDR2 SQIVND (reference sequence). This CDR3 region has 12 residues. Trimming cost V 3 bases and J 10 bases, with 12 bases left between them. The CDR3, as DNA: TGTGCCAGTAGTATTAACAGGGAGCTCTACACCTTC. This translates into CASSINRELYTF.

The gene calls are TRBV6-5 and TRBJ1-2, with 8 bases aligning to TRBD1. Unmatched junction bases numbered 3, after V lost 6 bases and J lost 3 bases. Germline V lookup: CDR1 MNHEY, CDR2 SVGAGI. CDR3 length equals 13 residues. The CDR3, as DNA: TGTGCCAGCAGCCTACAGGGGGACTATGGCTACACCTTC. Residues: CASSLQGDYGYTF.

The chain links TRBV5-1 to TRBJ2-5, with 8 bases lining up with TRBD1. The CDR3 is made up of 16 amino acids. CDR1 SGHRS and CDR2 YFSETQ come from the germline V gene. V dropped 4 bases and J dropped 4; count of bases not matched to a gene: 12. CDR3 nucleotides: TGCGCCAGCAGCGAGCCCGACAGGGGCGCGGGAGAGACCCAGTACTTC. Translation gives CASSEPDRGAGETQYF.

This clone is a singleton in its sample. This rearrangement joins TRBV5-1 to TRBJ2-2; D perhaps matches TRBD2 (6 bases). Germline CDR1 and CDR2: SGHRS and YFSETQ. V was cut by 5 bases and J by 7 bases, with 18 bases left in between. The CDR3 totals 15 residues. The CDR3 coding sequence is TGCGCCAGCAGACGTATTGTTAGCGGTGGCGGGGAGCTGTTTTTT. It is translated as CASRRIVSGGGELFF.

The rearrangement links TRBV6-2 or TRBV6-3 to TRBJ2-3; possible D gene TRBD2, 6 bases. From germline, CDR1 is MNHEY and CDR2 SVGEGT. Deletions cut 4 bases from V and 7 bases from J, with 12 bases between. CDR3 length: 13 amino acids. CDR3 in amino acids: CASSSSGGNTQYF. DNA for the CDR3: TGTGCCAGCAGTTCCTCCGGGGGTAATACGCAGTATTTT.

The chain employs TRBV3-1 (or the pseudogene TRBV3-2) and TRBJ1-2; TRBD1 matches at 7 bases. The CDR3 is 14 amino acids. Losses at the gene ends were 6 bases for V and 5 bases for J; bases not matched to a gene: 9. Germline V gives CDR1 LGHDT, CDR2 YNNKEL (reference sequence). CDR3 DNA: TGTGCCAGCAGACAACGGGACAGCTCTTATGGCTACACCTTC. Encoded protein: CASRQRDSSYGYTF.

This chain joins TRBV19 and TRBJ1-1; 9 positions match TRBD1. Germline lookup yields CDR1 LNHDA and CDR2 SQIVND (reference sequence). Germline trimming cut 3 bases from V and 7 bases from J; bases unmatched to any gene: 3. The CDR3 is 13 amino acids. This CDR3 reads CASSIKTGGEAFF. CDR3 in DNA: TGTGCCAGTAGTATTAAGACAGGGGGTGAAGCTTTCTTT.

There are a few counts of this clone. The chain joins TRBV29-1 to TRBJ2-2, with 9 bases identical to TRBD1. V lost 7 bases and J lost 4; bases outside the gene matches: 7. The CDR3 length is 14 residues. Germline values: CDR1 SQVTM, CDR2 ANQGSEA. This CDR3 is CSGGTGGTTGELFF. CDR3 DNA sequence: TGCAGCGGGGGTACAGGGGGCACCACCGGGGAGCTGTTTTTT.

J is TRBJ1-2 and V is TRBV9, with TRBD1 matching over 8 bases. Germline-derived CDR1 and CDR2 are SGDLS and YYNGEE. This CDR3 comprises 14 residues. V trimming: 3 bases; J trimming: 14 bases; junction bases outside the gene matches: 15. The CDR3 nucleotides read TGTGCCAGCAGCGACCCAGGGGGCAGGGGGGTTTATACCTTC. This translates into CASSDPGGRGVYTF. Full variable domain (remainder filled in from reference TRBV9 and TRBJ1-2): DSGVTQTPKHLITATGQRVTLRCSPRSGDLSVYWYQQSLDQGLQFLIQYYNGEERAKGNILERFSAQQFPDLHSELNLSSLELGDSALYFCASSDPGGRGVYTFGSGTRLTVV.

The V call is TRBV2, the J call TRBJ2-2; a weak D match, TRBD2 (5 bases). V gave up 4 bases and J gave up 6 bases, with 15 bases separating them. CDR1 and CDR2 (germline): SNHLY, FYNNEI. The CDR3 sequence is 15 residues long. CDR3 nucleotides: TGTGCCAGCAGTGGTCTCTTAGCGACCCCCGGGGAGCTGTTTTTT. Protein product: CASSGLLATPGELFF.

The chain links TRBV3-1 (or the pseudogene TRBV3-2) to TRBJ2-5; 8 bases fit TRBD2. Per germline, CDR1 LGHDT and CDR2 YNNKEL (reference sequence). The CDR3 has 16 residues. Unmatched junction bases numbered 11, after V lost 4 bases and J lost 4 bases. CDR3 amino acids: CASSRNRGGAVETQYF. For the CDR3, the DNA is TGTGCCAGCAGCCGCAACCGGGGGGGGGCGGTAGAGACCCAGTACTTC.

The chain couples TRBV4-3 to TRBJ1-2; unclear D gene. In germline, CDR1 is LGHNA, CDR2 YSLEER. The CDR3 spans 13 residues. V gave up 0 bases and J gave up 8 bases, with 10 bases separating them. The chain's CDR3 is CASSQDGVWGYTF. CDR3 bases: TGCGCCAGCAGCCAAGACGGGGTTTGGGGCTACACCTTC.

The CDR3 loop is CASSLQPGQNTGELFF. The CDR3, as DNA: TGTGCCAGCAGCTTACAACCGGGACAAAACACCGGGGAGCTGTTTTTT. The V call is TRBV7-6, the J call TRBJ2-2; maybe TRBD1 (6 bases). There are 16 residues in the CDR3. Germline assignment: CDR1 SGHVS and CDR2 FNYEAQ. The ends were cut back, 2 bases at V and 2 bases at J, with 12 bases in the middle.

The chain links TRBV28 to TRBJ2-3, with a possible D match to TRBD1 (6 bases). CDR1 and CDR2 from the germline V gene are MDHEN and SYDVKM. The CDR3 has 13 residues. V was clipped by 11 bases and J by 0 bases, with 12 bases between them. In DNA, the CDR3 is TGTGCCGCAGGGGATTTGAGCACAGATACGCAGTATTTT. This sequence encodes CAAGDLSTDTQYF.

The CDR3 here is CASSSRTGNHEQYF. The CDR3 DNA reads as TGTGCCAGTAGTAGCAGGACAGGGAATCACGAGCAGTACTTC. The V call is TRBV19, the J call TRBJ2-7; 8 nucleotides line up with TRBD1. The CDR3 runs to 14 residues. V gave up 4 bases and J gave up 5 bases; unmatched junction bases: 7. Germline V gene data show CDR1 as LNHDA and CDR2 as SQIVND (reference sequence).

A word on this clone: This same CDR3 is encoded by further DNA sequences in the sample. This chain uses TRBV6-5 with TRBJ1-1; 10 bases are shared with TRBD1. Trimming at V came to 6 bases and at J to 5 bases, leaving 3 bases not matched to a gene. Germline lookup yields CDR1 MNHEY and CDR2 SVGAGI. There are 13 residues in the CDR3. The chain's CDR3 is CASRTGGRTEAFF. The CDR3 DNA follows: TGTGCCAGCAGGACAGGGGGCAGAACTGAAGCTTTCTTT.

The chain carries TRBV5-8 and TRBJ2-1; TRBD1 agrees at 7 bases. Per germline, CDR1 SGHTS and CDR2 YDEGEE. J was trimmed by 4 bases and V by 4 bases; bases with no gene match: 8. This CDR3 comprises 15 residues. The CDR3 spells CASSKGQSQYNEQFF. CDR3 sequence (DNA): TGTGCCAGCAGCAAGGGACAGTCCCAGTACAATGAGCAGTTCTTC.

The chain carries TRBV6-5 and TRBJ1-1; TRBD1 agrees at 8 bases. Per germline, CDR1 MNHEY and CDR2 SVGAGI. Trimming at V came to 5 bases and at J to 3 bases, leaving 5 bases not matched to a gene. The CDR3 covers 14 residues. The CDR3 DNA reads as TGTGCCAGCAGTCTGACAGGGGTTGACACTGAAGCTTTCTTT. This gives the protein CASSLTGVDTEAFF.

V gene TRBV27 combines with J gene TRBJ1-1, with no clear D. This CDR3 is 15 amino acids long. Germline V gene sequence: CDR1 MNHEY, CDR2 SMNVEV (reference sequence). V shed 6 bases and J shed 0 bases, with 14 bases lying between them. The CDR3 region has the DNA TGTGCCAGCAGCCCCTTTCGGGAGATGAACACTGAAGCTTTCTTT. Amino acid sequence: CASSPFREMNTEAFF.